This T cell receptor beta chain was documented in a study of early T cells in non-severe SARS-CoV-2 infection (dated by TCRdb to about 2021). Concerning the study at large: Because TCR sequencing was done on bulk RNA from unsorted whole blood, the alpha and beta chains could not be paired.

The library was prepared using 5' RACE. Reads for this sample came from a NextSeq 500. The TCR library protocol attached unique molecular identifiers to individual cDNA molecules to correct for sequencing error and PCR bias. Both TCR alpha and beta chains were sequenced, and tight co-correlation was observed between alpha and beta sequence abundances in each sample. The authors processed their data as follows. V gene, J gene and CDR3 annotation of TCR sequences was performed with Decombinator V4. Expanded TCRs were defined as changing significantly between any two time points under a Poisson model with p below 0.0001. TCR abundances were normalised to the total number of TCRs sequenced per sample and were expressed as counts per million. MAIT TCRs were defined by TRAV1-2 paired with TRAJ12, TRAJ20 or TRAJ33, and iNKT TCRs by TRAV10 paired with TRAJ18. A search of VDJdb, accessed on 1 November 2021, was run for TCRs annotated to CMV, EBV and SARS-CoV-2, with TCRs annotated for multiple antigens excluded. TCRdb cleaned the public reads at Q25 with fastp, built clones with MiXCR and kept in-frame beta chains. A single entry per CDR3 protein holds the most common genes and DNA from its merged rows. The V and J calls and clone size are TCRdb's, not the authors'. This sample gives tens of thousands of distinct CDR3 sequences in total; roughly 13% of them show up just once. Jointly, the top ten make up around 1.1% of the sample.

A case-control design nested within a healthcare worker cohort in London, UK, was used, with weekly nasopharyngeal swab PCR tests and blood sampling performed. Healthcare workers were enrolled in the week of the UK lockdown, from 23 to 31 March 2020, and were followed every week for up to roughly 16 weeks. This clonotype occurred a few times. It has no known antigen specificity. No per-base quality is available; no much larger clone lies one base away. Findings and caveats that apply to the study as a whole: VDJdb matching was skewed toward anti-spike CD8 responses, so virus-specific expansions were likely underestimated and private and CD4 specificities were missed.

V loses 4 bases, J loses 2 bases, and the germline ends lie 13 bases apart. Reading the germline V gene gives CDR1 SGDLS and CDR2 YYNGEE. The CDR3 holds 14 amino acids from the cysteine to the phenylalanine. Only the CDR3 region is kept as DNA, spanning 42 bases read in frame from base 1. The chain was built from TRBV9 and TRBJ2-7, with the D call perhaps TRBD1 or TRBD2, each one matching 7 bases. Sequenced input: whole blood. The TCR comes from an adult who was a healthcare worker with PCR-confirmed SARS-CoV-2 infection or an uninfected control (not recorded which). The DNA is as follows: TGTGCCAGCAGCCCCCAGGGGGGGACCTACGAGCAGTACTTC. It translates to CASSPQGGTYEQYF.